Shown below are 8 T cell receptor beta chains from a single sample sequenced in a study of blood T cells in healthy people across ages. Next came a second PCR, run for about 6 to 12 cycles, which used a sample-barcoded 5' primer along with a J-beta primer mix. A single record per CDR3 protein comes from TCRdb applying MiXCR to the 5' RACE reads. The sample carries roughly 730,000 distinct CDR3 sequences, more than 55% recorded once. Sequencing input: blood. Receptors originate from a man aged 35 to 55 in good health.

This clonotype was detected once. This chain uses TRBV28 with TRBJ2-2; the D gene is possibly TRBD2 (5 bases). CDR1 MDHEN and CDR2 SYDVKM come from the germline V gene. The V end was cut by 8 bases, the J end by 1 base, with 20 bases between. This CDR3 comprises 17 residues. The chain's CDR3 is CASVIGGDPRNTGELFF. CDR3 nucleotide sequence: TGTGCCAGCGTCATCGGAGGAGACCCGAGGAACACCGGGGAGCTGTTTTTT.

In this sample, this clonotype turned up many times. CDR3 DNA sequence: TGCGCCAGCAGCTCTTCAGACGGTAGTGGGGAAAAACTGTTTTTT. This gives the protein CASSSSDGSGEKLFF. The chain has TRBV5-1 and TRBJ1-4, with D uncertain. The CDR3 contains 15 residues. The V gene lost 3 bases and the J gene lost 8 bases, with 17 bases spanning the gap. The germline CDR1 and CDR2 sequences are SGHRS and YFSETQ.

Only a few counts were recorded for this clonotype. V usage is TRBV10-3 and J usage is TRBJ1-5, with D possibly being TRBD1 (6 bases). This CDR3 region has 16 residues. Trimming cost V 0 bases and J 7 bases, with 16 bases left between them. CDR1 and CDR2 from the germline V gene are ENHRY and SYGVKD. In DNA, the CDR3 is TGTGCCATCAGTGAGTCGCGGGCAGCCAGGGGCCAGCCCCAGCATTTT. Protein sequence: CAISESRAARGQPQHF.

This CDR3 reads CASSEGSGAGETQYF. For the CDR3, the DNA is TGTGCCAGCAGCGAGGGGTCGGGGGCAGGGGAGACCCAGTACTTC. This chain connects TRBV9 to TRBJ2-5; D tentatively fits TRBD1 or TRBD2 (6 bases each). Germline loops: CDR1 SGDLS, CDR2 YYNGEE. The CDR3 is made up of 15 amino acids. V dropped 3 bases and J dropped 5 bases, with 17 bases sitting between them.

The gene calls are TRBV7-3 and TRBJ2-6; no firm D call. The CDR3 sequence is 18 residues long. From germline, CDR1 is SGHTA and CDR2 FQGTGA. The germline V and J ends were trimmed by 0 bases and 0 bases, with 12 bases remaining between them. CDR3 nucleotide sequence: TGTGCCAGCAGCTTAACTGGCGGCCGAAGCTCTGGGGCCAACGTCCTGACTTTC. Encoded protein: CASSLTGGRSSGANVLTF.

This chain joins TRBV24-1 and TRBJ2-1; D might be TRBD1 (5 bases). The V and J ends lost 4 bases and 1 base respectively, with 13 bases between them. This CDR3 spans 16 amino acids. Germline V gene sequence: CDR1 KGHDR, CDR2 SFDVKD. The CDR3 here is CATSDRTLQSYNEQFF. The CDR3 nucleotides are TGTGCCACCAGTGACCGGACACTCCAGTCCTACAATGAGCAGTTCTTC.

This chain links TRBV6-1 with TRBJ1-2; D gene unclear. This CDR3 has 15 amino acids. Trimming removed 3 bases from V and 2 bases from J, with 13 bases in between. CDR1 and CDR2 (germline): MNHNS, SASEGT. As DNA, the CDR3 is TGTGCCAGCAGTGAGTCGATACGGCAGAACTATGGCTACACCTTC. This sequence encodes CASSESIRQNYGYTF.

CDR3 DNA sequence: TGTGCCAGCCGATGGTCCCGCTCCCTCTACGAGCAGTACTTC. Amino acid sequence: CASRWSRSLYEQYF. The chain links TRBV6-2 or TRBV6-3 to TRBJ2-7; D gene unclear. The CDR3 length is 14 residues. Trimming removed 8 bases at V and 3 bases at J, with 17 bases between. In germline, CDR1 is MNHEY, CDR2 SVGEGT.